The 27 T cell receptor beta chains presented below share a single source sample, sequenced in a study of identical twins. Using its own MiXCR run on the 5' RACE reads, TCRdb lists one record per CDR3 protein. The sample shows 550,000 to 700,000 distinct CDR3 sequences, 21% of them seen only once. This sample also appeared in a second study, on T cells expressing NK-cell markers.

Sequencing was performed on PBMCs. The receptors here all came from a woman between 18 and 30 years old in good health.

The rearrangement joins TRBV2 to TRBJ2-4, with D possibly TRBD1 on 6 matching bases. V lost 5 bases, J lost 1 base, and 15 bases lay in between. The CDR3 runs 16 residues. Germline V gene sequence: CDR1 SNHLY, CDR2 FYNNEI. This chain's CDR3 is CASSLRGLGAKNIQYF. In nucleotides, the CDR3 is TGTGCCAGCAGTCTCAGGGGCCTGGGGGCCAAAAACATTCAGTACTTC.

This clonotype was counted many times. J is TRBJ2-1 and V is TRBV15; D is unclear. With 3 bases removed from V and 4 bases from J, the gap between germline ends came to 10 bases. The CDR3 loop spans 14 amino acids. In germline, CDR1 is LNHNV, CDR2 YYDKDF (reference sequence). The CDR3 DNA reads TGTGCCACCAGCAGCCTCGGGCTTTACAATGAGCAGTTCTTC. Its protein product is CATSSLGLYNEQFF. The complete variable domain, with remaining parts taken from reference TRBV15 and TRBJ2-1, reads DAMVIQNPRYQVTQFGKPVTLSCSQTLNHNVMYWYQQKSSQAPKLLFHYYDKDFNNEADTPDNFQSRRPNTSFCFLDIRSPGLGDTAMYLCATSSLGLYNEQFFGPGTRLTVL.

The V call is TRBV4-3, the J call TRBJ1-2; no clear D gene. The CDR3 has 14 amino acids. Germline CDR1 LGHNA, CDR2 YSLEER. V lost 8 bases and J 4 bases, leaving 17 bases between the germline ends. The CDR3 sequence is CASGVTAGAYGYTF. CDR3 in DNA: TGCGCCAGCGGTGTCACGGCGGGAGCCTATGGCTACACCTTC.

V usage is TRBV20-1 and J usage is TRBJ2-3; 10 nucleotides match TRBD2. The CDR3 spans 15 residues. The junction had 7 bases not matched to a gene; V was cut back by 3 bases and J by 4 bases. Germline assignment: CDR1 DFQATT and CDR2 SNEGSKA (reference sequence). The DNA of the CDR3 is TGCAGTGCTAGGAAATCAGCGGGAGGGTCAGATACGCAGTATTTT. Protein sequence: CSARKSAGGSDTQYF.

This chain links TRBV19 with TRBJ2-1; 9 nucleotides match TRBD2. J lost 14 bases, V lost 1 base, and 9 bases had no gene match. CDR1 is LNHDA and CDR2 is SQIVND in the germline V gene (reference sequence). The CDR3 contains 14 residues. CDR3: CASSIGYRGGAKFF. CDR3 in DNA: TGTGCCAGTAGTATAGGGTACCGCGGGGGGGCGAAGTTCTTC.

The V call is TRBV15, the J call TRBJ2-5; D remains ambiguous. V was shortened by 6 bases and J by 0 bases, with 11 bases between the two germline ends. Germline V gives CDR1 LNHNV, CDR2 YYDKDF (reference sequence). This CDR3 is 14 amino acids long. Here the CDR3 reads CATRGKPHQETQYF. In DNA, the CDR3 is TGTGCCACCAGAGGGAAGCCCCACCAAGAGACCCAGTACTTC.

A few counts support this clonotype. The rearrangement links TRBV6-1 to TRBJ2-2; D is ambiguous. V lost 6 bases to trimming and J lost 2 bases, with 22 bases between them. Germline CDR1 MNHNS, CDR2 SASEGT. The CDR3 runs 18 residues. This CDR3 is CASSIEVSRTVNTGELFF. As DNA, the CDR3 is TGTGCCAGCAGCATCGAGGTTAGCAGAACGGTCAACACCGGGGAGCTGTTTTTT.

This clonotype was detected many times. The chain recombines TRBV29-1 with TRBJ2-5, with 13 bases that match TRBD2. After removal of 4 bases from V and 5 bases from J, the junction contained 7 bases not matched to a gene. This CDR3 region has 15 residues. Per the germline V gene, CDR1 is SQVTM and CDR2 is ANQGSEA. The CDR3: CSVGPGLAGEETQYF. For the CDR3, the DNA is TGCAGCGTTGGGCCTGGACTAGCGGGAGAGGAGACCCAGTACTTC.

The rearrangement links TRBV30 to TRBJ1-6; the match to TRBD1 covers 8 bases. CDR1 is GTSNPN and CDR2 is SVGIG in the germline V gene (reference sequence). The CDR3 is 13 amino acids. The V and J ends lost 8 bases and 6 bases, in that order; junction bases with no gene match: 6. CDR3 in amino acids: CAITGGGNSPLHF. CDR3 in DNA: TGTGCCATAACAGGGGGAGGTAATTCACCCCTCCACTTT.

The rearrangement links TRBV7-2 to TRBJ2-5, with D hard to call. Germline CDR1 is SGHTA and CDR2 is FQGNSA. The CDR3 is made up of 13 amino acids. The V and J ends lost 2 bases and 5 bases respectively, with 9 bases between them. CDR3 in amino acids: CASSLTPSETQYF. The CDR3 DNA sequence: TGTGCCAGCAGCTTAACCCCCTCGGAGACCCAGTACTTC.

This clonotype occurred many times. The CDR3, as DNA: TGTGCCAGCAGCCAAGATTTCGCGGGAACAGCTAATGAAAAACTGTTTTTT. Residues: CASSQDFAGTANEKLFF. The genes are TRBV3-1 and TRBJ1-4; no clear D gene. V dropped 0 bases and J dropped 3 bases, with 14 bases sitting between them. The CDR3 is 17 amino acids. CDR1 LGHDT and CDR2 YNNKEL come from the germline V gene (reference sequence).

DNA for the CDR3: TGCAGTGCTAGAGATGTTCTAGCGGGGGTGGGAGAGACCCAGTACTTC. Its translation: CSARDVLAGVGETQYF. The rearrangement uses TRBV20-1 and TRBJ2-5, with TRBD2 matching over 10 bases. Per germline, CDR1 DFQATT and CDR2 SNEGSKA (reference sequence). The CDR3 covers 16 residues. The J segment lost 4 bases and the V segment lost 0 bases, leaving 8 bases of the junction unmatched.

CDR3 coding DNA: TGTGCCAGCTCACCGTCCTCAGGCAATCAGCCCCAGCATTTT. Its translation is CASSPSSGNQPQHF. The rearrangement uses TRBV18 and TRBJ1-5; D gene unclear. This CDR3 has 14 amino acids. Trimming took off 3 bases at V and 2 bases at J, with 8 bases between the two ends. Germline V gene lookup returns CDR1 KGHSH and CDR2 LQKENI. Full variable domain (remainder filled in from reference TRBV18 and TRBJ1-5): NAGVMQNPRHLVRRRGQEARLRCSPMKGHSHVYWYRQLPEEGLKFMVYLQKENIIDESGMPKERFSAEFPKEGPSILRIQQVVRGDSAAYFCASSPSSGNQPQHFGDGTRLSIL.

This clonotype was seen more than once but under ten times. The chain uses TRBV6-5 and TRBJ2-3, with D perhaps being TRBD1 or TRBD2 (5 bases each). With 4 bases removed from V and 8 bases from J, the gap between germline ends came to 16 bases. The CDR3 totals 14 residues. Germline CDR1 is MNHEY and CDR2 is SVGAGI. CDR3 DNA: TGTGCCAGCAGTTCACAGAGGGGTAGAGGTACGCAGTATTTT. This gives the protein CASSSQRGRGTQYF.

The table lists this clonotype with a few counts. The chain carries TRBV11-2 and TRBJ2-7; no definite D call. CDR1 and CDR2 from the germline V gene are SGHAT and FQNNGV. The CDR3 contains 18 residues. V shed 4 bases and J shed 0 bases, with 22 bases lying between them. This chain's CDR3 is CASSSPSTGSFYSYEQYF. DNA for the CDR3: TGTGCCAGCAGCTCTCCCTCAACCGGGTCCTTCTACTCCTACGAGCAGTACTTC. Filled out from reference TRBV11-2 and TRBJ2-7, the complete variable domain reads EAGVAQSPRYKIIEKRQSVAFWCNPISGHATLYWYQQILGQGPKLLIQFQNNGVVDDSQLPKDRFSAERLKGVDSTLKIQPAKLEDSAVYLCASSSPSTGSFYSYEQYFGPGTRLTVT.

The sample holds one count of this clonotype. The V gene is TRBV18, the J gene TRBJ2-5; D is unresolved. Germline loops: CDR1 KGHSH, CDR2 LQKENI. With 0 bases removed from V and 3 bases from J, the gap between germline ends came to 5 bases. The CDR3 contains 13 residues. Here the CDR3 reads CASSPPGKETQYF. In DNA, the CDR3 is TGTGCCAGCTCACCACCGGGGAAAGAGACCCAGTACTTC.

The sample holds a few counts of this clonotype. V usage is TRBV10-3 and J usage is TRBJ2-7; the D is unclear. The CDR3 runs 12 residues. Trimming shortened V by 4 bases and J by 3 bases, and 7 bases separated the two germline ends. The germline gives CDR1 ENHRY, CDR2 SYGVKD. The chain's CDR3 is CAISGYNYEQYF. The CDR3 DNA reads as TGTGCCATCAGTGGGTACAACTACGAGCAGTACTTC.

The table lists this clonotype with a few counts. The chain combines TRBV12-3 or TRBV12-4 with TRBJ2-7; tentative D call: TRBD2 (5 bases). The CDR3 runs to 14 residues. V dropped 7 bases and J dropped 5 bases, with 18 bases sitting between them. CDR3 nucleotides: TGTGCCAGCAAAGGTACGGGGTTGTCGGACGAGCAGTACTTC. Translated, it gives CASKGTGLSDEQYF.

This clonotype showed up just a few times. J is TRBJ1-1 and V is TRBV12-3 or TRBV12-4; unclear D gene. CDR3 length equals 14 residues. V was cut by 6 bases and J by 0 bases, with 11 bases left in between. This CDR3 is CASRLREMNTEAFF. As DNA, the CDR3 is TGTGCCAGCAGGCTAAGAGAGATGAACACTGAAGCTTTCTTT.

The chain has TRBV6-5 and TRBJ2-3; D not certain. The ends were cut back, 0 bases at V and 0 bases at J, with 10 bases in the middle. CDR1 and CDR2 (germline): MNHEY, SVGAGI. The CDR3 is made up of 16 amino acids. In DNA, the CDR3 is TGTGCCAGCAGTTACTCGCCAGACGCTAGCACAGATACGCAGTATTTT. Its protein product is CASSYSPDASTDTQYF.

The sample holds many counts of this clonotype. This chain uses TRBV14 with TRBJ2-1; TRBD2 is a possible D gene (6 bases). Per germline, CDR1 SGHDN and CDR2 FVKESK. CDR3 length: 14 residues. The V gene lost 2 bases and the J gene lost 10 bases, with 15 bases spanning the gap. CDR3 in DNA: TGTGCCAGCAGCCAAATGGAGGGTGGCAGCGAGCAGTTCTTC. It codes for CASSQMEGGSEQFF.

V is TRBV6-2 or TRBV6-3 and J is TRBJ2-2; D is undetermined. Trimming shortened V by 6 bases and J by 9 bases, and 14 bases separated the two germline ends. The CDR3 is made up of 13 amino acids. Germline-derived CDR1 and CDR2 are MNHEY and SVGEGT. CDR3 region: CASSQTRTRELFF. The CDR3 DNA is TGTGCCAGCAGCCAGACACGAACTCGGGAGCTGTTTTTT.

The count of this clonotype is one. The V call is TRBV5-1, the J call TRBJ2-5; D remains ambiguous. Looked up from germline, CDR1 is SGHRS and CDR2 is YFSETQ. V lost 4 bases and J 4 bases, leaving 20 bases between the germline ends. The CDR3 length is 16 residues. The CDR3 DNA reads TGCGCCAGCAGCCGCGCCGGGTCCCCGGGCGGAGAGACCCAGTACTTC. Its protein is CASSRAGSPGGETQYF.

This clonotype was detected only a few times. CDR3 in amino acids: CASSSSDRTTFSPETQYF. The CDR3 nucleotides are TGTGCCAGCAGCAGCAGCGACAGGACCACCTTTTCTCCAGAGACCCAGTACTTC. The chain combines TRBV11-1 with TRBJ2-5, with a tentative D call TRBD1 (6 bases). This CDR3 contains 18 residues. Trimming left V 5 bases short and J 4 bases short, with 26 bases between. CDR1 SGHAT and CDR2 FQDESV come from the germline V gene (reference sequence).

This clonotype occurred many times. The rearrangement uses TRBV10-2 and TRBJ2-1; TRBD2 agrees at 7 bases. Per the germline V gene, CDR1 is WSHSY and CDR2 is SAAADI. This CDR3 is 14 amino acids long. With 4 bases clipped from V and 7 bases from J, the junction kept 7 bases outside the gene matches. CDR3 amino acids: CASSGGSFKNEQFF. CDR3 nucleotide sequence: TGCGCCAGCAGTGGCGGGAGTTTTAAGAATGAGCAGTTCTTC.

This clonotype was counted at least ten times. CDR3 in DNA: TGTGCCAGCAGTCCCGAGACCTTGTTTCGCTACGAGCAGTACTTC. This codes for CASSPETLFRYEQYF. The chain recombines TRBV12-3 or TRBV12-4 with TRBJ2-7; D remains ambiguous. The germline V and J ends were trimmed by 5 bases and 3 bases, with 17 bases remaining between them. This CDR3 spans 15 amino acids.

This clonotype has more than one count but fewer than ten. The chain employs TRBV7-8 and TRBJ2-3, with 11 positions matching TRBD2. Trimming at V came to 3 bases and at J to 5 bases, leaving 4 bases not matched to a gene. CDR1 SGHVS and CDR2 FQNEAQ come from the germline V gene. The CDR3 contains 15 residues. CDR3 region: CASSFIAGGRDTQYF. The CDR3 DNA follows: TGTGCCAGCAGCTTTATAGCGGGGGGGAGAGATACGCAGTATTTT.